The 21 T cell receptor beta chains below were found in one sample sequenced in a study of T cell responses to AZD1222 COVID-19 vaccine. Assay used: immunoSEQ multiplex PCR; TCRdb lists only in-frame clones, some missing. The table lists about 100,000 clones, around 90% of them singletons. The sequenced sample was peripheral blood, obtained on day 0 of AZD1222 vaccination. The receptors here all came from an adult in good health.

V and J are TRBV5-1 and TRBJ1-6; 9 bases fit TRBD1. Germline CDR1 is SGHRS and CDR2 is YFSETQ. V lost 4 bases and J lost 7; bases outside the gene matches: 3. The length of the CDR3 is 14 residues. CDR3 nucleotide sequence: TGCGCCAGCAGCCTAGACAGGGGGAATTCACCCCTCCACTTT. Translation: CASSLDRGNSPLHF. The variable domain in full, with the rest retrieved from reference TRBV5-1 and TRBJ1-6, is KAGVTQTPRYLIKTRGQQVTLSCSPISGHRSVSWYQQTPGQGLQFLFEYFSETQRNKGNFPGRFSGRQFSNSRSEMNVSTLELGDSALYLCASSLDRGNSPLHFGNGTRLTVT.

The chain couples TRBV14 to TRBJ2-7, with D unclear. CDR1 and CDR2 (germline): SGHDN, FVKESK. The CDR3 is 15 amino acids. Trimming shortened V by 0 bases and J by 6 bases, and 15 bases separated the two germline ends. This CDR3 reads CASSQDWQSWSEQYF. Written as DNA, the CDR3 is TGTGCCAGCAGCCAAGATTGGCAGTCCTGGAGCGAGCAGTACTTC.

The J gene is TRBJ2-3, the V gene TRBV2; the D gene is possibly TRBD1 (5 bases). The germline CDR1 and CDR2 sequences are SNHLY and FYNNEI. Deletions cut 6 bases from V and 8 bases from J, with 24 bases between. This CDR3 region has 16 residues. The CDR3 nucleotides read TGTGCCAGCAGGGCCCTCGCACAGGCGGCGATGGTTACGCAGTATTTT. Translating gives CASRALAQAAMVTQYF.

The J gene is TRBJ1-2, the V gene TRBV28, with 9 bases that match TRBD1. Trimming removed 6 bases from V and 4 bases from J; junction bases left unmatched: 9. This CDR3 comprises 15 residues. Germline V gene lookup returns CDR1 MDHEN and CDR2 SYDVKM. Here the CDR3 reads CASRPTDRGGYGYTF. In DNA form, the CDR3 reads TGTGCCAGCAGACCTACGGACAGGGGTGGCTATGGCTACACCTTC.

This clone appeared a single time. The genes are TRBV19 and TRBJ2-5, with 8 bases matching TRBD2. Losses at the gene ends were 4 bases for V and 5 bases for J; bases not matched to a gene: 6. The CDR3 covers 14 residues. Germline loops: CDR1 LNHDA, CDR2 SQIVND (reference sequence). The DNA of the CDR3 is TGTGCCAGTAGTACCACAGGACTAGCTGAGACCCAGTACTTC. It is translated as CASSTTGLAETQYF.

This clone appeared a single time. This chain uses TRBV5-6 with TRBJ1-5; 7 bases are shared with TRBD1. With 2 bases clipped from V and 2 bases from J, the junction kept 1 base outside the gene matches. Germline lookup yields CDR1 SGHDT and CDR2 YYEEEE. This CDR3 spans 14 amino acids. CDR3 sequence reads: CASSFGTGNQPQHF. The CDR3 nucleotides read TGTGCCAGCAGCTTCGGGACAGGCAATCAGCCCCAGCATTTT.

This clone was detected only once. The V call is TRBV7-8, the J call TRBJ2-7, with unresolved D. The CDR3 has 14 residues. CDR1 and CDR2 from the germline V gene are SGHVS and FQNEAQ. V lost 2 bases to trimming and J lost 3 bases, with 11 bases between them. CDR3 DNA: TGTGCCAGCAGCTTACCTCTCCGAGACTACGAGCAGTACTTC. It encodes CASSLPLRDYEQYF.

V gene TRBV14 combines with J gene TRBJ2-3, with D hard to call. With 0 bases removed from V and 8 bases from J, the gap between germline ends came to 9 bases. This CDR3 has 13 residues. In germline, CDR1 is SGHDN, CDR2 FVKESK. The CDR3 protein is CASSQDTDGTQYF. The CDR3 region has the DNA TGTGCCAGCAGCCAAGATACCGATGGTACGCAGTATTTT.

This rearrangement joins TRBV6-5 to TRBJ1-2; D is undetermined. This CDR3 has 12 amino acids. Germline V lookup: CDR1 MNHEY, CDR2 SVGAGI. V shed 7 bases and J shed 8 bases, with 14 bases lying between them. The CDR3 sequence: CASTAGSQGYTF. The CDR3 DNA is TGTGCCAGCACTGCGGGGTCTCAAGGCTACACCTTC.

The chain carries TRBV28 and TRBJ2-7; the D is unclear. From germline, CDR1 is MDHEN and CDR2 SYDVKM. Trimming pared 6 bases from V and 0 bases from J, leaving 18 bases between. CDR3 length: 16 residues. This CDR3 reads CASRTHRDFSSYEQYF. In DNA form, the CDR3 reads TGTGCCAGCAGGACCCATCGAGACTTCAGCTCCTACGAGCAGTACTTC.

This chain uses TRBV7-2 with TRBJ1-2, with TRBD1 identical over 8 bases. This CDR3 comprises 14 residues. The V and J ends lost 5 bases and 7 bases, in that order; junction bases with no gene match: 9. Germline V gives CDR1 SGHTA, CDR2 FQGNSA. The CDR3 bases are TGTGCCAGCAGCCCAAGACAGGGGATGTTTGGCTACACCTTC. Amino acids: CASSPRQGMFGYTF. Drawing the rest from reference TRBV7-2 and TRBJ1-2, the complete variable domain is GAGVSQSPSNKVTEKGKDVELRCDPISGHTALYWYRQSLGQGLEFLIYFQGNSAPDKSGLPSDRFSAERTGGSVSTLTIQRTQQEDSAVYLCASSPRQGMFGYTFGSGTRLTVV.

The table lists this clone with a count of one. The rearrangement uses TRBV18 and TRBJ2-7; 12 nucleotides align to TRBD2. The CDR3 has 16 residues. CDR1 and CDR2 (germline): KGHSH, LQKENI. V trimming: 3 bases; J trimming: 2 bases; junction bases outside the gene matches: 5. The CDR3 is CASSPRLAGEPYEQYF. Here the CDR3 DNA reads TGTGCCAGCTCACCCCGACTAGCGGGAGAACCCTACGAGCAGTACTTC.

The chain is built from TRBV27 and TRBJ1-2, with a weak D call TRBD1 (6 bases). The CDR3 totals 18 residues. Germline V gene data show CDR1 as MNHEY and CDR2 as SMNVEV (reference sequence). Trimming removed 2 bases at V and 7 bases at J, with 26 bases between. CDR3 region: CASSLGGWGSPGVSGYTF. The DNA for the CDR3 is TGTGCCAGCAGTTTAGGGGGGTGGGGGTCACCAGGGGTGTCTGGCTACACCTTC.

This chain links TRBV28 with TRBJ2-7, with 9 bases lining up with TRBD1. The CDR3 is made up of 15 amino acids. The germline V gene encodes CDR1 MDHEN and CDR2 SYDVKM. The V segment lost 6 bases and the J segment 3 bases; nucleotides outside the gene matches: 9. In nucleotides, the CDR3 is TGTGCCAGCAGCCCGCCGGGACAGGGAAACTACGAGCAGTACTTC. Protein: CASSPPGQGNYEQYF.

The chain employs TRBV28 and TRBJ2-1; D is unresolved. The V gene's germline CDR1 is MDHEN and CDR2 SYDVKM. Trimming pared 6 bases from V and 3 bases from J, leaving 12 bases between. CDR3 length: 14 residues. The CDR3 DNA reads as TGTGCCAGCAGGCTTCCCTTTGACTACAATGAGCAGTTCTTC. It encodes CASRLPFDYNEQFF.

CDR3 region: CASILTHGGMGTEAFF. The CDR3 DNA reads as TGTGCCAGCATCCTAACGCACGGGGGGATGGGAACTGAAGCTTTCTTT. The chain links TRBV5-6 to TRBJ1-1; perhaps TRBD1 as D (5 bases). Germline V lookup: CDR1 SGHDT, CDR2 YYEEEE. Trimming left V 6 bases short and J 5 bases short, with 23 bases between. The CDR3 is 16 amino acids.

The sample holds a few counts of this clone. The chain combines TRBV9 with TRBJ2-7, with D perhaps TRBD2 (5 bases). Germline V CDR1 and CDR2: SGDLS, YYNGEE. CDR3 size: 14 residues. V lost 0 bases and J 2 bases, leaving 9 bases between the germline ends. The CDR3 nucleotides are TGTGCCAGCAGCGTAGGAGGGCCACCCTACGAGCAGTACTTC. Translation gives CASSVGGPPYEQYF.

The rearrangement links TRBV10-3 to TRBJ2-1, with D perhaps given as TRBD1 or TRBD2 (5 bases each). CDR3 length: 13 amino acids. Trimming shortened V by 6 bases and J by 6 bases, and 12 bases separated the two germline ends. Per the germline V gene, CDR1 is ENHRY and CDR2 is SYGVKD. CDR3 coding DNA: TGTGCCATCAGCGTCGGGGCCTCCAATGAGCAGTTCTTC. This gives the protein CAISVGASNEQFF.

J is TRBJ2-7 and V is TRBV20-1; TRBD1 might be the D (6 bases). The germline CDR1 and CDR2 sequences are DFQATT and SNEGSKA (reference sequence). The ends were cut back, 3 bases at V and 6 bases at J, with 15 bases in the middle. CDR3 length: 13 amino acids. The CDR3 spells CSASVSGAREQYF. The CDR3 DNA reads TGCAGTGCTAGTGTCTCAGGGGCGCGCGAGCAGTACTTC.

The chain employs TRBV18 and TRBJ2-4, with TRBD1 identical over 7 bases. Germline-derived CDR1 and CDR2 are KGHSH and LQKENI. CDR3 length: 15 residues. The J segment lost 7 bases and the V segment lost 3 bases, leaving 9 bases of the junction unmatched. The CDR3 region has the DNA TGTGCCAGCTCACCGCTTGAGACAGGGTTGAACATTCAGTACTTC. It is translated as CASSPLETGLNIQYF.

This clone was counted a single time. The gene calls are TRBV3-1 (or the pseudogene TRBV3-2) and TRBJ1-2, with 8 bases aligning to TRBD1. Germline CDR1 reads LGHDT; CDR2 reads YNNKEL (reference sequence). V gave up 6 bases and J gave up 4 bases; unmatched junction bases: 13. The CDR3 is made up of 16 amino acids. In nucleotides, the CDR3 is TGTGCCAGCAGTGAGAGACCGGGACAGGAATTCTATGGCTACACCTTC. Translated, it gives CASSERPGQEFYGYTF.